One and the same sample provided the 31 T cell receptor beta chains below, sequenced in a study of human T cells and chemical hapten exposure. Stated time point: patch test 1, 2 weeks after DPC sensitization. Stated treatment: therapeutic diphenylcyclopropenone sensitization with weekly scalp DPC. The authors' total RNA extraction used unfractionated whole blood. Each CDR3 protein gets one entry after TCRdb re-called the RACE reads with MiXCR. Of 39,000 or so distinct CDR3 sequences listed, 4% were seen once; the top ten hold 26%. The starting material was whole blood, obtained in connection with sensitization to the hapten diphenylcyclopropenone (DPC). These receptors were taken from a man aged 50-59 years with alopecia areata. Some clones in this sample may be carry-over from other donors' samples.

Many counts were recorded for this clonotype. The V gene is TRBV5-1, the J gene TRBJ2-5, with a weak D call TRBD2 (5 bases). Germline CDR1 is SGHRS and CDR2 is YFSETQ. Trimming took 0 bases from V and 5 from J, leaving 17 bases between them. This CDR3 has 16 amino acids. The CDR3 nucleotides are TGCGCCAGCAGCTTGGCGGTGTTCGGGATCGACGAGACCCAGTACTTC. It encodes CASSLAVFGIDETQYF.

Many counts were recorded for this clonotype. This chain joins TRBV7-6 and TRBJ2-5; D ambiguous. This CDR3 has 16 amino acids. V dropped 1 base and J dropped 4 bases, with 16 bases sitting between them. Looked up from germline, CDR1 is SGHVS and CDR2 is FNYEAQ. The CDR3 DNA follows: TGTGCCAGCAGCTTAGGCTATCCCTCCAGGATAGAGACCCAGTACTTC. Protein product: CASSLGYPSRIETQYF. Full variable domain (remainder filled in from reference TRBV7-6 and TRBJ2-5): GAGVSQSPRYKVTKRGQDVALRCDPISGHVSLYWYRQALGQGPEFLTYFNYEAQQDKSGLPNDRFSAERPEGSISTLTIQRTEQRDSAMYRCASSLGYPSRIETQYFGPGTRLLVL.

This clonotype was counted only a few times. CDR3 nucleotides: TGTGCCAGCAGCCAAGTAAGCAGCTACACCTTC. Its translation: CASSQVSSYTF. The chain combines TRBV3-1 with TRBJ1-2; no clear D gene. V lost 1 base to trimming and J lost 9 bases, with 6 bases between them. The length of the CDR3 is 11 residues. Per the germline V gene, CDR1 is LGHDT and CDR2 is YNNKEL (reference sequence).

This clonotype was seen ten or more times. This chain links TRBV6-1 with TRBJ1-1, with D possibly being TRBD1 (6 bases). The V end lost 3 bases, the J end lost 5 bases, and 13 bases lay between the germline ends. Looked up from germline, CDR1 is MNHNS and CDR2 is SASEGT. The CDR3 sequence is 14 residues long. CDR3 loop: CASSDRGGLTEAFF. The CDR3 DNA follows: TGTGCCAGCAGTGACAGGGGCGGGTTAACTGAAGCTTTCTTT.

This clonotype was observed many times. The V gene is TRBV27, the J gene TRBJ2-6; D is ambiguous. This CDR3 has 14 residues. V lost 5 bases, J lost 8 bases, and 13 bases lay in between. The V gene's germline CDR1 is MNHEY and CDR2 SMNVEV (reference sequence). The CDR3 DNA sequence: TGTGCCAGCAGTACCCGCAGCCTGTCCAACGTCCTGACTTTC. Translation: CASSTRSLSNVLTF.

This clonotype was counted between two and nine times. V usage is TRBV6-1 and J usage is TRBJ1-5; perhaps TRBD1 as D (5 bases). Trimming cost V 11 bases and J 1 base, with 12 bases left between them. This CDR3 comprises 13 residues. The germline gives CDR1 MNHNS, CDR2 SASEGT. CDR3 in amino acids: CAVNRDSNQPQHF. As DNA, the CDR3 is TGTGCCGTCAACCGGGACAGCAATCAGCCCCAGCATTTT.

This clonotype showed up many times. This chain links TRBV19 with TRBJ1-5; D is uncertain. In germline, CDR1 is LNHDA, CDR2 SQIVND (reference sequence). The CDR3 contains 13 residues. The V gene lost 2 bases and the J gene lost 7 bases, with 9 bases spanning the gap. DNA for the CDR3: TGTGCCAGTAGTATAAGTGGTTCCCAGCCCCAGCATTTT. Protein: CASSISGSQPQHF.

To note about this clonotype: Given a far larger clone just one base away, this is likely a sequencing read error. The chain recombines TRBV7-8 with TRBJ1-5; a possible D gene is TRBD1 (5 bases). Germline V gene data show CDR1 as SGHVS and CDR2 as FQNEAQ. CDR3 size: 13 residues. The CDR3 DNA is TGTGTCAGCAGCCGGGACAGCAATCAGCCCCAGCATTTT. This gives the protein CVSSRDSNQPQHF.

In this sample, this clonotype turned up many times. The chain combines TRBV2 with TRBJ2-7; TRBD1 or TRBD2 may be the D gene (5 bases each). Germline-derived CDR1 and CDR2 are SNHLY and FYNNEI. The CDR3 loop spans 13 amino acids. Trimming stripped 7 bases from V and 2 bases from J, with 12 bases between. The CDR3 spells CASNEGSPYEQYF. The CDR3 DNA is TGTGCCAGCAACGAGGGGTCACCCTACGAGCAGTACTTC. Drawing the rest from reference TRBV2 and TRBJ2-7, the complete variable domain is EPEVTQTPSHQVTQMGQEVILRCVPISNHLYFYWYRQILGQKVEFLVSFYNNEISEKSEIFDDQFSVERPDGSNFTLKIRSTKLEDSAMYFCASNEGSPYEQYFGPGTRLTVT.

This clonotype was counted ten times or more. The J gene is TRBJ2-1, the V gene TRBV6-5, with TRBD1 matching over 8 bases. CDR1 is MNHEY and CDR2 is SVGAGI in the germline V gene. The trim removed 2 bases at V and 6 bases at J, leaving 9 bases unmatched. The CDR3 has 16 amino acids. The CDR3 region has the DNA TGTGCCAGCAGTTACCTTGGACAGGGTGACGGCAATGAGCAGTTCTTC. Protein: CASSYLGQGDGNEQFF.

This clonotype occurred many times. The chain couples TRBV19 to TRBJ2-1, with 9 bases lining up with TRBD1. Looked up from germline, CDR1 is LNHDA and CDR2 is SQIVND (reference sequence). V was clipped by 7 bases and J by 9 bases; unmatched bases: 10. The CDR3 contains 14 residues. CDR3: CASTQKLTGGEQFF. Here the CDR3 DNA reads TGTGCCAGTACCCAAAAACTGACAGGGGGTGAGCAGTTCTTC.

This clonotype was picked up many times. The J gene is TRBJ2-3, the V gene TRBV7-2; 16 positions agree with TRBD2. Germline V lookup: CDR1 SGHTA, CDR2 FQGNSA. The J segment lost 3 bases and the V segment lost 2 bases, leaving 8 bases of the junction unmatched. This CDR3 is 19 amino acids long. The CDR3 protein is CASSLRIGTSGRATDTQYF. Written as DNA, the CDR3 is TGTGCCAGCAGCTTAAGGATAGGGACTAGCGGGAGGGCAACAGATACGCAGTATTTT.

The table lists this clonotype with many counts. The rearrangement joins TRBV24-1 to TRBJ2-1; D gene uncertain. CDR1 and CDR2 (germline): KGHDR, SFDVKD. There are 13 residues in the CDR3. V dropped 8 bases and J dropped 7 bases, with 14 bases sitting between them. The CDR3 bases are TGTGCCACCACCGGTGGTAACAAGAATGAGCAGTTCTTC. Amino acids: CATTGGNKNEQFF.

This clonotype has at least ten counts. The J gene is TRBJ2-5, the V gene TRBV7-9; the match to TRBD1 covers 11 bases. The V segment lost 4 bases and the J segment 3 bases; nucleotides outside the gene matches: 4. CDR1 is SEHNR and CDR2 is FQNEAQ in the germline V gene (reference sequence). The CDR3 length is 15 residues. CDR3 region: CASSSWTGGEETQYF. The CDR3 coding sequence is TGTGCCAGCAGCTCCTGGACAGGGGGCGAAGAGACCCAGTACTTC. The entire variable domain, with the rest obtained from reference TRBV7-9 and TRBJ2-5, is as follows: DTGVSQNPRHKITKRGQNVTFRCDPISEHNRLYWYRQTLGQGPEFLTYFQNEAQLEKSRLLSDRFSAERPKGSFSTLEIQRTEQGDSAMYLCASSSWTGGEETQYFGPGTRLLVL.

The sample holds many counts of this clonotype. The chain couples TRBV11-2 to TRBJ1-1, with D possibly being TRBD1 (6 bases). Per germline, CDR1 SGHAT and CDR2 FQNNGV. V was clipped by 2 bases and J by 4 bases, with 11 bases between them. There are 14 residues in the CDR3. In nucleotides, the CDR3 is TGTGCCAGCAGCTTAAGCAGGGGTAGCACTGAAGCTTTCTTT. Its protein is CASSLSRGSTEAFF.

This clonotype was counted between two and nine times. The V gene is TRBV4-1, the J gene TRBJ2-5; the D gene is possibly TRBD2 (5 bases). Germline CDR1 reads MGHRA; CDR2 reads YSYEKL. The CDR3 runs to 15 residues. V lost 5 bases to trimming and J lost 2 bases, with 15 bases between them. The CDR3 DNA follows: TGCGCCAGCAGCTTGTTACCCGAGCGGCAAGAGACCCAGTACTTC. Amino acid sequence: CASSLLPERQETQYF.

This clonotype was seen many times. J is TRBJ2-1 and V is TRBV6-6, with D tentatively TRBD2 (6 bases). V was trimmed by 2 bases and J by 7 bases, leaving 12 bases between them. CDR1 and CDR2 from the germline V gene are MNHNY and SVGAGI (reference sequence). The CDR3 is 14 amino acids. The CDR3 nucleotides are TGTGCCAGCAGTTACCCGGACGGGAGAAATGAGCAGTTCTTC. Its translation: CASSYPDGRNEQFF.

This clonotype appeared many times. The rearrangement joins TRBV5-1 to TRBJ1-1, with TRBD1 as a possible D gene (6 bases). The V gene's germline CDR1 is SGHRS and CDR2 YFSETQ. The CDR3 has 14 residues. The V gene lost 4 bases and the J gene lost 4 bases, with 14 bases spanning the gap. The CDR3 loop reads CASSLLIQGTEAFF. DNA of the CDR3: TGCGCCAGCAGCCTTCTGATACAGGGCACTGAAGCTTTCTTT.

This clonotype occurred many times. The chain employs TRBV24-1 and TRBJ2-1; 12 bases align to TRBD2. This CDR3 comprises 13 residues. V was pared by 3 bases and J by 13 bases, with 3 bases of the junction left unmatched. Germline CDR1 and CDR2: KGHDR and SFDVKD. CDR3 sequence reads: CATSDLTSGRQFF. CDR3 coding DNA: TGTGCCACCAGTGATCTGACTAGCGGGAGACAGTTCTTC.

The table lists this clonotype with many counts. This sequence joins TRBV7-9 and TRBJ2-2, with 7 bases lining up with TRBD2. Germline CDR1 is SEHNR and CDR2 is FQNEAQ (reference sequence). The J segment lost 4 bases and the V segment lost 5 bases, leaving 16 bases of the junction unmatched. The CDR3 has 18 residues. CDR3 sequence (DNA): TGTGCCAGCAGCCTCGGGGGAGGGAGCGGCCTCGCCACCGGGGAGCTGTTTTTT. This codes for CASSLGGGSGLATGELFF.

This clonotype came up many times. The V and J genes are TRBV7-9 and TRBJ1-2, with 7 bases matching TRBD1. Trimming took 5 bases from V and 3 from J; bases not matched to a gene: 3. The CDR3 contains 13 residues. Germline assignment: CDR1 SEHNR and CDR2 FQNEAQ (reference sequence). The CDR3 region is CASSPTGHYGYTF. The CDR3 region has the DNA TGTGCCAGCAGCCCGACAGGGCACTATGGCTACACCTTC. Full variable domain (rest looked up from reference TRBV7-9 and TRBJ1-2): DTGVSQNPRHKITKRGQNVTFRCDPISEHNRLYWYRQTLGQGPEFLTYFQNEAQLEKSRLLSDRFSAERPKGSFSTLEIQRTEQGDSAMYLCASSPTGHYGYTFGSGTRLTVV.

This clonotype was observed many times. The V and J genes are TRBV6-5 and TRBJ1-6; D uncertain. Trimming cost V 7 bases and J 9 bases, with 13 bases left between them. This CDR3 has 13 amino acids. Germline CDR1 and CDR2: MNHEY and SVGAGI. The CDR3 DNA reads as TGTGCCAGCACCCGGGCATCCCTTTCACCCCTCCACTTT. Translation gives CASTRASLSPLHF.

In its sample, this clonotype was seen many times. This chain connects TRBV6-1 to TRBJ1-5; a possible D gene is TRBD1 (5 bases). Germline CDR1 MNHNS, CDR2 SASEGT. There are 16 residues in the CDR3. Trimming stripped 0 bases from V and 3 bases from J, with 12 bases between. The CDR3 sequence: CASSEAIGAFNQPQHF. CDR3 DNA sequence: TGTGCCAGCAGTGAAGCAATAGGGGCCTTCAATCAGCCCCAGCATTTT.

This clonotype was counted many times. The genes are TRBV7-2 and TRBJ1-3, with D possibly matching TRBD1 (6 bases). V dropped 5 bases and J dropped 0 bases, with 11 bases sitting between them. CDR1 is SGHTA, CDR2 FQGNSA, per germline. This CDR3 has 15 residues. The DNA of the CDR3 is TGTGCCAGCAGCATACAGGGTCGCTCTGGAAACACCATATATTTT. Amino acid sequence: CASSIQGRSGNTIYF.

The table lists this clonotype with many counts. J is TRBJ1-3 and V is TRBV27; 11 bases are shared with TRBD1. This CDR3 region has 15 residues. V was clipped by 8 bases and J by 0 bases; unmatched bases: 3. Germline loops: CDR1 MNHEY, CDR2 SMNVEV (reference sequence). The CDR3 nucleotides are TGTGCCAGCCGGGACAGGGGGAACTCTGGAAACACCATATATTTT. Its protein product is CASRDRGNSGNTIYF.

This chain joins TRBV12-3 or TRBV12-4 and TRBJ1-5, with D hard to call. Trimming removed 1 base from V and 6 bases from J, with 13 bases in between. The CDR3 totals 15 residues. The chain's CDR3 is CASSLGLRKGQPQHF. CDR3 DNA sequence: TGTGCCAGCAGTTTAGGGCTGCGGAAGGGTCAGCCCCAGCATTTT.

This clonotype was detected ten times or more. V usage is TRBV7-8 and J usage is TRBJ2-3; 12 nucleotides agree with TRBD2. The CDR3 spans 17 residues. V lost 5 bases and J lost 5; bases outside the gene matches: 11. Looked up from germline, CDR1 is SGHVS and CDR2 is FQNEAQ. The CDR3 DNA sequence: TGTGCCAGCAGCCCTAGGACTAGCGGGGAGTCGGGAGATACGCAGTATTTT. Encoded protein: CASSPRTSGESGDTQYF.

In its sample, this clonotype was seen many times. The chain couples TRBV20-1 to TRBJ2-3, with 8 nucleotides matching TRBD1. The junction had 7 bases not matched to a gene; V was cut back by 3 bases and J by 5 bases. Looked up from germline, CDR1 is DFQATT and CDR2 is SNEGSKA (reference sequence). CDR3 length equals 14 residues. The CDR3, as DNA: TGCAGTGCTAGGTGGACAGGGTGGCAAGATACGCAGTATTTT. Amino acids: CSARWTGWQDTQYF.

This clonotype has ten or more counts. The chain carries TRBV5-1 and TRBJ2-7; D is unresolved. The length of the CDR3 is 14 residues. Deletions cut 0 bases from V and 7 bases from J, with 14 bases between. Looked up from germline, CDR1 is SGHRS and CDR2 is YFSETQ. The CDR3 loop is CASSLGQIPREQYF. The CDR3 coding sequence is TGCGCCAGCAGCTTGGGCCAGATCCCGAGGGAGCAGTACTTC.

The table lists this clonotype with many counts. The chain's CDR3 is CASSYGSSVDEQFF. CDR3 DNA: TGTGCCAGCAGCTACGGGTCTAGCGTGGATGAGCAGTTCTTC. The gene calls are TRBV3-1 and TRBJ2-1, with a tentative D call TRBD2 (6 bases). The CDR3 is made up of 14 amino acids. CDR1 and CDR2 (germline): LGHDT, YNNKEL (reference sequence). Trimming removed 5 bases from V and 8 bases from J, with 16 bases in between.

This clonotype has a count of ten or more. J is TRBJ2-5 and V is TRBV5-1; D is unclear. CDR1 is SGHRS, CDR2 YFSETQ, per germline. This CDR3 is built from 13 residues. Between the trimmed V and J ends, which lost 5 bases and 5 bases, there was a span of 13 bases. CDR3 in amino acids: CASRPDGSETQYF. The CDR3 region has the DNA TGCGCCAGCAGGCCCGACGGATCGGAGACCCAGTACTTC.